This paragraph reports one T cell receptor beta chain. Antigen unknown. V lost 3 bases to trimming and J lost 14 bases, with 14 bases between them. The CDR3 has 11 amino acids. CDR1 DFQATT and CDR2 SNEGSKA come from the germline V gene (reference sequence). Use of 60 Vbeta and 13 Jbeta primers characterized the PCR. Assay used: immunoSEQ multiplex PCR; TCRdb lists only in-frame clones, some missing. The repertoire holds around 130,000 clones, with more than 60% as singletons. Every donor was a healthy person donating bone marrow. The data were taken from a study of cytomegalovirus exposure and HLA in healthy donors. Study conclusions and caveats: TCR beta sequences reportedly predicted most subjects' HLA-A and HLA-B alleles accurately.

The clonotype was recovered from a woman between 35 and 50 years old in good health and CMV-seropositive. The gene calls are TRBV20-1 and TRBJ1-3; maybe TRBD1 (5 bases). Material for sequencing was PBMCs. CDR3 residues: CSARDNIDVYF. The CDR3 DNA reads as TGCAGTGCTAGGGACAACATCGACGTATATTTT.